This T cell receptor beta chain came from a study of blood T cell repertoires in COVID-19. About the research overall: Whether acute or convalescent, the COVID-19 samples came from the United States, Italy and Spain.

How the authors handled the data: Estimated nucleated cell counts came from reference gene primer amplification. Repertoires were generated with immunoSEQ multiplex PCR, while TCRdb's copy carries only in-frame clones and drops some. The V and J calls and the clone size are those of that table, but D and trimming were determined from the DNA. The sample carries some 270,000 clones, just under 90% recorded once. Germline V lookup: CDR1 MDHEN, CDR2 SYDVKM. The CDR3 is 15 residues long. V lost 5 bases to trimming and J lost 1 base, with 14 bases between them. In its sample, this clone was seen a few times. The study drew participants aged about 18 to 89 years from some 23 US areas. Cohorts were based on clinical histories the participants reported.

This sequence joins TRBV28 and TRBJ1-2; maybe TRBD1 (5 bases). The clonotype comes from a woman aged 25-40 years with acute COVID-19. Sequenced: PBMCs or T cells enriched from blood (not recorded which). The CDR3 nucleotides read TGTGCCAGCAGTCCCCACGACAGAGTTAACTATGGCTACACCTTC. Protein: CASSPHDRVNYGYTF.